This T cell receptor beta chain came from a study of T cells expressing NK-cell markers (dated by TCRdb to about 2020). About the investigation overall: TCR beta-chain repertoires were profiled in sorted CD3+CD56+NKG2C+, CD3+CD56+NKG2C- and CD3+CD56-NKG2C+ T-cell subsets from eight donors. Of the eight sequenced donors, seven were found to be HCMV-seropositive and one was found to be HCMV-seronegative. All eight donors whose samples were sequenced were randomly selected healthy volunteers, three of them men and five women. The libraries were sequenced on Illumina HiSeq 2000/2500, MiSeq or NextSeq, producing 2 x 150 bp reads.

HCMV-specific IgG was detected in serum with a commercial ELISA kit to determine HCMV serostatus. Peripheral blood mononuclear cells were isolated from blood by Ficoll density gradient centrifugation. CDR3 length: 12 amino acids, cysteine to phenylalanine. DNA is not recorded here. As concerns this clonotype: Its antigen target is currently unknown.

Sequenced using an Illumina HiSeq 2000. 5'RACE template switching, by which a universal primer site and unique molecular identifiers were added, was used to make TCR beta cDNA libraries. cDNA synthesis was primed from the TCR beta constant segment and was followed by two successive PCR amplification steps. In the original analysis: Reads were demultiplexed and grouped by UMI with MIGEC, and clonotypes were assembled and quantified with MiTCR. Only TCR cDNA sequences supported by at least two reads were kept to exclude erroneous sequences. Downstream repertoire analysis used the tcR package, and clonotypes were matched across fractions by CDR3 nucleotide sequence plus V segment. VDJmatch was used to annotate antigen specificity against VDJdb, with one amino acid substitution in CDR3 permitted. One entry per CDR3 protein sequence results from the TCRdb reprocessing of the reads, with DNA left out. These V and J calls originate from TCRdb's pipeline instead of the authors' own analysis. In this sample's table one finds hundreds of thousands of distinct CDR3 sequences. Together, the top ten hold 4% to 6.5% of the sample.

Study-wide findings and limitations: Those dominant clonotypes were again the most abundant among CD3+CD56-NKG2C+ cells in a few donors, at about 25-60.1%. In several donors, the dominant CD3+CD56+NKG2C+ clonotypes were found to rank among the top 10 CD8+ clonotypes and to make up about 1.0-7.5% of CD8+ T cells. Whether the expanded NKG2C-expressing T cell clones were specific for HCMV antigens remained unclear.

The TCR comes from a man aged 18 to 69 in good health. This chain is built from TRBV12-3 or TRBV12-4 and TRBJ2-2. Sequencing was done on a sample of blood T cells: a sorted CD56 or NKG2C T cell subset, CD4+ or CD8+ T cells, or bulk PBMC T cells (not recorded which). This receptor carries the CDR3 CAIRVQNKELFF.